This T cell receptor (beta chain) is drawn from a study of T cell repertoires in cytomegalovirus infection. Study summary: From public TCR beta signatures came an indication of both CMV infection and matching HLA type. Notes on the study in general: The study found HLA-C-restricted CMV-specific TCR beta clonotypes dominating the ex vivo response. Using cumulative public TCR beta family frequency, the authors identified those who carried CMV together with the relevant HLA.

Ten or more counts support this clonotype. The antigen remains undetermined. Looked up from germline, CDR1 is MDHEN and CDR2 is SYDVKM. The CDR3 has 15 residues. V lost 6 bases, J lost 1 base, and 13 bases lay in between. TCRdb recomputed calls from the reads with MiXCR, one row per CDR3 protein. The table has about 260,000 distinct CDR3 sequences, roughly 15% seen once. This receptor was taken from a human donor in good health (CMV status not recorded). Some clones in this sample may be carry-over from other donors' samples. The sample was PBMCs. The chain carries TRBV28 and TRBJ1-5; tentative D call: TRBD1 (5 bases). The CDR3 reads CASSLGGASNQPQHF. In DNA, the CDR3 is TGTGCCAGCAGCTTAGGAGGGGCCAGCAATCAGCCCCAGCATTTT.